This T cell receptor (beta chain) comes out of a study of cytomegalovirus exposure and HLA in healthy donors listed by TCRdb under 2017. Study-wide context: An earlier analysis of 587 of the donors reported more than 250 Gb of sequence data and more than 90 million unique TCR beta sequences from some 180 million T cells. On average, roughly 250,000 unique TCR beta nucleotide sequences were sequenced per donor among several hundred genotyped donors of the cohort, with 15% to 20% of those sequences being non-productive. Along with the approximately 670-subject first cohort, a separate validation cohort of over a hundred different subjects was used. An early release covering about 600 HLA-typed donors comprised roughly 300 gigabases of sequencing data and tens of millions of unique TCR sequences. The study used immunosequencing to profile the T cell repertoires of some 600 subjects and linked those repertoires to cytomegalovirus serostatus. In a later analysis, previously published TCR beta repertoires from 666 donors were re-analyzed and high-resolution HLA genotyping was added so that TCR occurrence patterns could be studied. Both class I and class II loci were covered by HLA typing, at four-digit resolution. The study combined high-throughput TCR immunosequencing, statistical association of individual TCRs with disease status, and machine learning to predict cytomegalovirus infection status. Rather than using new phenotypic data, the later analysis identified candidate immune exposures from TCR beta sequences and from how often those sequences occurred across donors. Genome-wide SNP genotypes for about 60% of the 666 donors were used in a later genetic analysis, which treated that subset as a discovery cohort. An earlier analysis of 587 of the donors used high-throughput TCR beta sequencing to judge whether each TCR beta V gene segment behaved as functional or pseudogenic. A few DR-DQ haplotypes were treated as single units for association and clustering because of strong linkage in the cohort. Typing coverage differed by locus: A, B, C, DRB1 and DQB1 were typed in about 620-630 donors, DQA1 in approximately 520, DPA1 in roughly 590, and DPB1 in roughly 470. The study aimed to test whether cataloging public T cell receptors could reveal signatures of past pathogen exposure. Of the roughly 400 genotyped donors, 80% to 90% were placed in the genetic ancestry cluster associated with self-reported Caucasian donors. All discovery cohort repertoires had been generated on a single sequencing platform. Alongside the repertoire data, information on donor age, sex, ethnicity and CMV serostatus was compiled.

Notes on this clone: Its antigen is not yet known. No base quality values were provided; no much bigger clone lies one nucleotide off. Other DNA sequences in the sample encode the same CDR3.

The cohort comprised around 700 healthy bone marrow donors. At the time of sampling, every cohort member was nominally healthy, though immune exposures that went unrecorded were likely present. The donor tested CMV seropositive and was one of the 289 seropositive cohort members. A peripheral blood sample was collected from each donor, and TCR beta sequencing was performed on peripheral blood mononuclear cells. The Qiagen DNeasy Blood Extraction Kit was used to extract genomic DNA from the blood cell samples. The CDR3, cysteine through phenylalanine, is 15 amino acids long. The only DNA kept is the CDR3, 45 bases in frame from the first base. Relative to germline, V is missing 6 bases and J is missing 0 bases, with 4 bases of the junction outside any gene match. CDR1 LNHDA and CDR2 SQIVND are derived from the germline V gene (reference sequence). Preparation of the library involved the immunoSEQ multiplex PCR assay. For the multiplex PCR, a mixture combining 60 forward primers for TCR Vbeta segments and 13 reverse primers for TCR Jbeta segments was used. The CDR3 region of rearranged TCR beta genes was amplified from genomic DNA by a multiplex PCR assay. On the Illumina HiSeq System, the amplified TCR beta libraries were sequenced as 87-base-pair reads. In the authors' own workflow: In a later analysis, some 80 million unique TCR beta chains were counted across the 650 to 750 repertoires, and around 10 million of these chains were shared by at least two donors. Raw reads were error-corrected and collapsed into unique sequences by a nearest-neighbor algorithm in which closely related sequences were merged to remove PCR and sequencing errors. V, D and J gene segments were assigned by aligning CDR3 sequences to IMGT reference sequences. For a sequence to be retained, a match of at least six nucleotides to both a V gene segment and a J gene segment was required. Rearrangements were called productive when the CDR3 lacked stop codons and stayed in frame with V and J; all others were non-productive. Following IMGT convention, CDR3 was defined as the stretch from the second conserved V-encoded cysteine up to the conserved J-encoded phenylalanine. The earlier analysis of some 550 of the donors excluded any sequence lacking an unambiguous match to a single V gene segment. In an earlier analysis of several hundred of the donors, a V segment was called functional when productive rearrangements were above 56.7%, and segregating when the standard deviation between donors exceeded 5%. A statistical classification framework was built to diagnose cytomegalovirus status from the catalog of TCR beta chain sequences. In a later analysis, TCR nucleotide sequences were compared against IMGT/GENE-DB human TR gene sequences so that V and J genes could be assigned. A later analysis assigned CDR3 sequences and most-parsimonious VDJ recombination scenarios with the TCRdist pipeline. In a later analysis, every TCR beta chain was defined by the combination of its CDR3 amino acid sequence and its V-gene family, and reads without a unique V-gene family were dropped. A later analysis removed roughly 590 highly shared, low-generation-probability nucleotide sequences to deal with suspected cross-contamination and a sequencing artifact. For each public chain, a later analysis derived a clonal expansion index from normalized ranks of inferred template counts within each repertoire. A later analysis computed generation probabilities with a VDJ recombination model fitted to out-of-frame rearrangements, and checked the results against IGoR. A later analysis scored TCR-TCR, TCR-HLA and TCR-CMV co-occurrence with hypergeometric tests, applying a repertoire-size bias correction to TCR pairs. A later analysis estimated false discovery rates by permuting HLA or CMV assignments 20 times. In a later analysis, co-occurring TCRs were grouped with DBSCAN, and TCRdist sequence similarity was added when clustering was performed within HLA-allele-positive subsets. For co-occurrence clustering, repertoires with fewer than 30,000 or more than 120,000 public chains were excluded, along with roughly 5 repertoires with anomalous nucleotide sharing. TCRdb mirrors the immuneACCESS table, restricted to in-frame sequences. Some clones are absent from its copies; in checked studies, under half trace to an unresolved V gene, and the reason for the others is unknown. V and J calls and clone size are given by that table; D and trimming were obtained from the DNA. This sample comprises about 140,000 clones, 82% of them detected only once. Roughly 7.7% of the sample rests with the top ten.

Paper-wide results and their limitations: A later analysis found that TCR association rates varied across HLA loci, with DRB1 alleles showing the most associated TCRs and HLA-C alleles the fewest. A later genetic analysis associated a missense DCLRE1C variant with V-gene and J-gene trimming of TCR beta chains, and an independent cohort replicated the association. Cytomegalovirus status was reported to be diagnosed by the classifier with high specificity and sensitivity in both the original and validation cohorts. About 17 rarely observed V segments, including chromosome 9 orphons, were excluded from the earlier analysis of several hundred of the donors because counts were too low. Because HLA typing was missing for some donors at each locus, association tests included only the typed subset. In vitro tests confirmed that a few of the cytomegalovirus-associated TCR beta chains recognize cytomegalovirus antigens. It was suggested by the authors that the approach could potentially be generalized to other disease states and immunological phenotypes. A cluster of highly shared sequence variants was judged likely to represent a technical artifact of the sequencing pipeline. In a later analysis, several top co-occurrence clusters were reported to appear linked to parvovirus B19, influenza, CMV and Epstein-Barr virus. In a later analysis, over 15,000 TCR beta sequences were associated with specific HLA alleles at a false discovery rate of 0.05. Broadly in line with IMGT annotations, most TCR beta V segments showed up in productive rearrangements about 90% or about 30% of the time in an earlier analysis of around 550 of the donors. Correlated functional status among segregating V segments might reflect linkage disequilibrium, but an unknown experimental factor could not be ruled out. While some public TCRs were present in many individuals, most TCR sequences turned up only very rarely across donors. According to a later analysis, most CMV-associated TCR beta chains appeared to be HLA-restricted, and the HLA associations seemed to be driven largely by CMV exposure. Compared with the approximately 700-donor mean, donors in an Asian-associated ancestry cluster had fewer N-insertions in productive TCRs, according to a later genetic analysis. In the study, about 150 TCR beta chains were listed as associated with cytomegalovirus. Roughly uniform sequencing depth across donors was assumed in presence/absence analyses, although this assumption may not hold. Only TCR beta chains were sequenced in this cohort, and the absence of alpha or paired-chain data limited detectable features. When HLA alleles, especially DR and DQ, strongly co-occurred, attributing TCR associations to individual alleles was difficult. Compared with equally common non-associated chains, HLA-associated TCR beta chains in a later analysis were more clonally expanded and had lower generation probabilities. The 87-base-pair reads could not distinguish some IMGT-functional V segments, including TRBV6-2 and TRBV6-3, so those segments were excluded. CMV serostatus was the only immune exposure information available for the cohort. A further reported finding was that TCR beta sequences accurately predicted the HLA-A and HLA-B alleles for most subjects in the first cohort.

This clonotype originated in a woman in her forties or fifties in good health and CMV-seropositive. The sequence links TRBV19 to TRBJ2-2; TRBD1 lines up with 7 middle nucleotides. Sequencing used PBMCs. Here the CDR3 is given as CASRPGQTNTGELFF. The base sequence is TGTGCCAGTAGGCCGGGACAGACGAACACCGGGGAGCTGTTTTTT.